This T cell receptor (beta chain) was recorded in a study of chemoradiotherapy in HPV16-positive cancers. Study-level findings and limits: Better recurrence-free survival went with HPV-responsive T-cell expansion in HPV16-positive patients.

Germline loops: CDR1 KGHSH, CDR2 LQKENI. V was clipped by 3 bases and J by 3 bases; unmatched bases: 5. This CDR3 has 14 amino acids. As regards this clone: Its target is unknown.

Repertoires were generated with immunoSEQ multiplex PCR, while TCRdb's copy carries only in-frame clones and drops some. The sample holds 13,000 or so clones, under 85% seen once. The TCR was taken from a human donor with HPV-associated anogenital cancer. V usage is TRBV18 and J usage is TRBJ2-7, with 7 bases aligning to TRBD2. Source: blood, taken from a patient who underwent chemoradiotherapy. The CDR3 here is CASSPLAGDYEQYF. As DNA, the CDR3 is TGTGCCAGCTCACCTTTGGCGGGGGACTACGAGCAGTACTTC. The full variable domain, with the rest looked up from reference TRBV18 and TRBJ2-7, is NAGVMQNPRHLVRRRGQEARLRCSPMKGHSHVYWYRQLPEEGLKFMVYLQKENIIDESGMPKERFSAEFPKEGPSILRIQQVVRGDSAAYFCASSPLAGDYEQYFGPGTRLTVT.